The next 22 T cell receptor beta chains were all read from a single sample in a study of T cell repertoires in cytomegalovirus infection (dated by TCRdb to about 2019). The sample was run on an Illumina HiSeq 1500. TCRdb itself trimmed the public reads at Q25 with fastp, ran MiXCR and retained productive beta chains. Every CDR3 protein is listed once, alongside the most common genes and DNA of its rows. For this sample the table gives about 320,000 distinct CDR3 sequences, of which more than 8% were detected only once. Approximately 4.7% of the sample is taken by the ten largest. Material: PBMCs. These receptors were collected from a human donor in good health (CMV status not recorded). Some clones in this sample may be carry-over from other donors' samples.

This clonotype was counted many times. This sequence joins TRBV7-2 and TRBJ2-3; D is perhaps TRBD2 (5 bases). CDR1 and CDR2 from the germline V gene are SGHTA and FQGNSA. CDR3 size: 11 residues. The V and J ends lost 7 bases and 6 bases respectively, with 8 bases between them. CDR3 coding DNA: TGTGCCAGCACCCGGAGGGATACGCAGTATTTT. This codes for CASTRRDTQYF.

The chain combines TRBV7-9 with TRBJ2-7; maybe TRBD2 (6 bases). CDR3 length: 15 amino acids. The ends were cut back, 5 bases at V and 5 bases at J, with 19 bases in the middle. Per the germline V gene, CDR1 is SEHNR and CDR2 is FQNEAQ (reference sequence). CDR3 DNA: TGTGCCAGCAGCCCCGACGGGACTTGGCGAAACGAGCAGTACTTC. Translation gives CASSPDGTWRNEQYF.

The rearrangement links TRBV7-8 to TRBJ2-7; no reliable D call. Per germline, CDR1 SGHVS and CDR2 FQNEAQ. V shed 3 bases and J shed 5 bases, with 17 bases lying between them. This CDR3 has 15 residues. CDR3 sequence (DNA): TGTGCCAGCAGCTTTTCCGGTCAGGCGACGAACGAGCAGTACTTC. Translating it yields CASSFSGQATNEQYF.

This clonotype came up many times. The chain is built from TRBV7-6 and TRBJ1-1; 8 bases agree with TRBD1. V trimming: 5 bases; J trimming: 4 bases; junction bases outside the gene matches: 6. The CDR3 is 14 amino acids. CDR1 SGHVS and CDR2 FNYEAQ come from the germline V gene. CDR3 in amino acids: CASSLQGAGTEAFF. The CDR3 DNA follows: TGTGCCAGCAGCCTTCAGGGGGCCGGCACTGAAGCTTTCTTT.

The table lists this clonotype with many counts. This chain joins TRBV7-2 and TRBJ2-7, with TRBD1 matching 9 bases. Germline V lookup: CDR1 SGHTA, CDR2 FQGNSA. This CDR3 spans 15 amino acids. Trimming removed 5 bases from V and 1 base from J; junction bases left unmatched: 6. CDR3 bases: TGTGCCAGCAGCCCCCACAGGGGGCCTTCCTACGAGCAGTACTTC. Amino acid sequence: CASSPHRGPSYEQYF.

CDR3 coding DNA: TGTGCCAGCAGCTTAGCAACGGGACGCGATCAGCCCCAGCATTTT. Protein product: CASSLATGRDQPQHF. The chain joins TRBV7-2 to TRBJ1-5, with D maybe TRBD1 (5 bases). The CDR3 covers 15 residues. V gave up 0 bases and J gave up 5 bases, with 11 bases separating them. The germline V gene has CDR1 SGHTA and CDR2 FQGNSA.

The table lists this clonotype with many counts. The chain carries TRBV6-1 and TRBJ2-7, with D tentatively TRBD2 (6 bases). The CDR3 is made up of 15 amino acids. Germline values: CDR1 MNHNS, CDR2 SASEGT. With 6 bases removed from V and 3 bases from J, the gap between germline ends came to 18 bases. CDR3 bases: TGTGCCAGCAGCCCCAGAATCGGGAGTAACTACGAGCAGTACTTC. This codes for CASSPRIGSNYEQYF.

The chain couples TRBV20-1 to TRBJ1-5; no firm D call. Deletions cut 1 base from V and 0 bases from J, with 4 bases between. The CDR3 is 13 residues long. Germline lookup yields CDR1 DFQATT and CDR2 SNEGSKA (reference sequence). The CDR3 nucleotides read TGCAGTGCTAGAGCGGATAGCAATCAGCCCCAGCATTTT. The encoded protein is CSARADSNQPQHF.

Ten or more counts support this clonotype. The V and J genes are TRBV4-2 and TRBJ1-1; perhaps TRBD1 as D (5 bases). Trimming took off 0 bases at V and 11 bases at J, with 13 bases between the two ends. CDR1 LGHNA and CDR2 YNFKEQ come from the germline V gene. The CDR3 contains 13 residues. Here the CDR3 DNA reads TGTGCCAGCAGCCAAGACGGGACTCCCCATGCTTTCTTT. Its protein is CASSQDGTPHAFF.

This clonotype is labeled medium-sized (0.01 to 0.1%). DNA of the CDR3: TGTGCCAGCAGCCCGGAACCGCCACAGGAGCAGTACTTC. This sequence encodes CASSPEPPQEQYF. The chain carries TRBV7-2 and TRBJ2-7; D call uncertain. The length of the CDR3 is 13 residues. The germline V and J ends were trimmed by 5 bases and 7 bases, with 15 bases remaining between them. The V gene's germline CDR1 is SGHTA and CDR2 FQGNSA. Complete variable domain (other parts from reference TRBV7-2 and TRBJ2-7): GAGVSQSPSNKVTEKGKDVELRCDPISGHTALYWYRQSLGQGLEFLIYFQGNSAPDKSGLPSDRFSAERTGGSVSTLTIQRTQQEDSAVYLCASSPEPPQEQYFGPGTRLTVT.

V is TRBV18 and J is TRBJ1-2; D gene uncertain. Trimming left V 3 bases short and J 5 bases short, with 10 bases between. Germline V gene lookup returns CDR1 KGHSH and CDR2 LQKENI. This CDR3 has 13 residues. The CDR3 DNA is TGTGCCAGCTCACCTTCGGACGGATATGGCTACACCTTC. It yields the protein CASSPSDGYGYTF. Full variable domain (outside the CDR3, taken from reference TRBV18 and TRBJ1-2): NAGVMQNPRHLVRRRGQEARLRCSPMKGHSHVYWYRQLPEEGLKFMVYLQKENIIDESGMPKERFSAEFPKEGPSILRIQQVVRGDSAAYFCASSPSDGYGYTFGSGTRLTVV.

The CDR3 DNA follows: TGTGCCAGCAGCAGTATTGGACTAGCGGGGGGCCCGGGGCGGGAGACCCAGTACTTC. It codes for CASSSIGLAGGPGRETQYF. The V gene is TRBV6-5, the J gene TRBJ2-5; 14 bases are a match to TRBD2. The CDR3 contains 19 residues. V lost 6 bases and J lost 5; bases outside the gene matches: 17. The germline CDR1 and CDR2 sequences are MNHEY and SVGAGI.

The CDR3 sequence is CRVRAASGNTIYF. The CDR3 DNA reads as TGCAGAGTTAGGGCAGCCTCTGGAAACACCATATATTTT. The chain is built from TRBV20-1 and TRBJ1-3; D call uncertain. Germline V gives CDR1 DFQATT, CDR2 SNEGSKA (reference sequence). The CDR3 contains 13 residues.

This clonotype was found many times. CDR3 sequence (DNA): TGTGCCAGCAGCCCCGTTTGGGCAGGGGACTACGAGCAGTACTTC. It is translated as CASSPVWAGDYEQYF. This chain connects TRBV7-2 to TRBJ2-7; D might be TRBD1 (6 bases). Germline loops: CDR1 SGHTA, CDR2 FQGNSA. V was pared by 5 bases and J by 3 bases, with 17 bases between. This CDR3 comprises 15 residues.

This clonotype was seen more than once but under ten times. The V gene is TRBV4-3, the J gene TRBJ1-1, with D tentatively TRBD1 (5 bases). V was trimmed by 4 bases and J by 2 bases, leaving 14 bases between them. CDR3 length: 15 amino acids. Germline lookup yields CDR1 LGHNA and CDR2 YSLEER. CDR3 sequence reads: CASSPQGGSNTEAFF. CDR3 bases: TGCGCCAGCAGCCCCCAGGGAGGATCCAACACTGAAGCTTTCTTT.

J is TRBJ2-5 and V is TRBV9; D is perhaps TRBD1 or TRBD2 (5 bases each). There are 15 residues in the CDR3. From germline, CDR1 is SGDLS and CDR2 YYNGEE. V lost 3 bases to trimming and J lost 0 bases, with 12 bases between them. CDR3: CASSAFRGYQETQYF. DNA for the CDR3: TGTGCCAGCAGCGCCTTCCGGGGCTACCAAGAGACCCAGTACTTC.

The chain links TRBV28 to TRBJ2-3; 10 nucleotides match TRBD2. CDR1 MDHEN and CDR2 SYDVKM come from the germline V gene. V lost 4 bases and J lost 0; bases outside the gene matches: 4. The CDR3 covers 16 residues. CDR3 sequence: CASSSGTSASTDTQYF. Here the CDR3 DNA reads TGTGCCAGCAGTTCGGGGACTAGCGCGAGCACAGATACGCAGTATTTT.

This clonotype was seen ten or more times. The rearrangement links TRBV7-3 to TRBJ2-1, with D unclear. The CDR3 extends over 16 amino acids. With 5 bases removed from V and 5 bases from J, the gap between germline ends came to 19 bases. Germline CDR1 and CDR2: SGHTA and FQGTGA. The CDR3 protein is CASSAGMGNGNNEQFF. DNA for the CDR3: TGTGCCAGCAGCGCCGGAATGGGAAACGGAAACAATGAGCAGTTCTTC. The entire variable domain, with the rest obtained from reference TRBV7-3 and TRBJ2-1, is as follows: GAGVSQTPSNKVTEKGKYVELRCDPISGHTALYWYRQSLGQGPEFLIYFQGTGAADDSGLPNDRFFAVRPEGSVSTLKIQRTERGDSAVYLCASSAGMGNGNNEQFFGPGTRLTVL.

The sample holds many counts of this clonotype. This chain's CDR3 is CASSLRGRQDSPLHF. The DNA for the CDR3 is TGTGCCAGCAGCTTACGGGGGAGGCAAGATTCACCCCTCCACTTT. The chain employs TRBV7-3 and TRBJ1-6, with a tentative D call TRBD1 (5 bases). The CDR3 covers 15 residues. Germline lookup yields CDR1 SGHTA and CDR2 FQGTGA. V shed 2 bases and J shed 8 bases, with 13 bases lying between them.

The table lists this clonotype with many counts. The gene calls are TRBV29-1 and TRBJ2-5; tentatively, D is TRBD2 (5 bases). The CDR3 sequence is 14 residues long. Trimming took off 4 bases at V and 1 base at J, with 13 bases between the two ends. Germline CDR1 is SQVTM and CDR2 is ANQGSEA. The DNA for the CDR3 is TGCAGCGTTGGAAGAGGGCAGGTCCAAGAGACCCAGTACTTC. This sequence encodes CSVGRGQVQETQYF.

The chain carries TRBV6-2 or TRBV6-3 and TRBJ1-1; weak D call: TRBD1 (5 bases). V dropped 7 bases and J dropped 0 bases, with 18 bases sitting between them. Germline loops: CDR1 MNHEY, CDR2 SVGEGT. There are 16 residues in the CDR3. CDR3 coding DNA: TGTGCCAGCATGTCGGGGCGCCGTGGGATGAACACTGAAGCTTTCTTT. Protein: CASMSGRRGMNTEAFF.

This clonotype has ten or more counts. This chain uses TRBV7-2 with TRBJ2-1; no firm D call. Deletions cut 0 bases from V and 6 bases from J, with 9 bases between. CDR1 SGHTA and CDR2 FQGNSA come from the germline V gene. This CDR3 is 14 amino acids long. The CDR3 protein is CASSLASRANEQFF. CDR3 sequence (DNA): TGTGCCAGCAGCTTAGCTTCACGAGCCAATGAGCAGTTCTTC. The full variable domain, with the rest looked up from reference TRBV7-2 and TRBJ2-1, is GAGVSQSPSNKVTEKGKDVELRCDPISGHTALYWYRQSLGQGLEFLIYFQGNSAPDKSGLPSDRFSAERTGGSVSTLTIQRTQQEDSAVYLCASSLASRANEQFFGPGTRLTVL.